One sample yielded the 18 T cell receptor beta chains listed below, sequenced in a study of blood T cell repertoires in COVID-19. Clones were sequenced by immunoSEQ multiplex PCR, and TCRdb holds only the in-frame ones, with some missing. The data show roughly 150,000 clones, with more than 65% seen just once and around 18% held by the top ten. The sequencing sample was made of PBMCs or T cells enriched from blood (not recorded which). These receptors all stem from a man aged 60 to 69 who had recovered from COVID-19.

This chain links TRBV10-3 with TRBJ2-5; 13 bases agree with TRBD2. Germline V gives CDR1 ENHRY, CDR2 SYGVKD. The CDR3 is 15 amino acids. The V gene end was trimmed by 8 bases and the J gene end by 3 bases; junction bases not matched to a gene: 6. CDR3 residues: CAIGAGLAGEETQYF. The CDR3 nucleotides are TGTGCCATCGGTGCAGGACTAGCGGGGGAAGAGACCCAGTACTTC.

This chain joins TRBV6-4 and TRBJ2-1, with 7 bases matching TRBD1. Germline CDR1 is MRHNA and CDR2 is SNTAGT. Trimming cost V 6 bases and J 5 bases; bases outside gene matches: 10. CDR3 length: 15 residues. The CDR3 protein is CASRKTGTAHNEQFF. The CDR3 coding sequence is TGTGCCAGCAGAAAAACCGGGACAGCTCACAATGAGCAGTTCTTC.

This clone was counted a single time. CDR3 amino acids: CASSPGLLQETQYF. The DNA for the CDR3 is TGTGCCAGCAGCCCGGGACTTCTCCAAGAGACCCAGTACTTC. The chain carries TRBV5-8 and TRBJ2-5; D is perhaps TRBD2 (6 bases). V was trimmed by 4 bases and J by 1 base, leaving 11 bases between them. The germline gives CDR1 SGHTS, CDR2 YDEGEE. The CDR3 covers 14 residues.

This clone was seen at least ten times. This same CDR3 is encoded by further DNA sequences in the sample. The CDR3, as DNA: TGTGCCAGCAGCCCTAGCGGCAACACAGATACGCAGTATTTT. This gives the protein CASSPSGNTDTQYF. V is TRBV7-9 and J is TRBJ2-3, with 7 bases aligning to TRBD2. The CDR3 runs 14 residues. V lost 5 bases to trimming and J lost 2 bases; unmatched junction nucleotides: 4. Germline CDR1 reads SEHNR; CDR2 reads FQNEAQ (reference sequence).

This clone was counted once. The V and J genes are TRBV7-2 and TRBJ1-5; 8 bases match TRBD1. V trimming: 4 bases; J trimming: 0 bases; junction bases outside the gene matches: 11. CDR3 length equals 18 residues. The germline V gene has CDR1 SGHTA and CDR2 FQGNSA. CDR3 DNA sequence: TGTGCCAGCAGCTCCGGACAGGGTGGGCCTTATAGCAATCAGCCCCAGCATTTT. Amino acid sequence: CASSSGQGGPYSNQPQHF.

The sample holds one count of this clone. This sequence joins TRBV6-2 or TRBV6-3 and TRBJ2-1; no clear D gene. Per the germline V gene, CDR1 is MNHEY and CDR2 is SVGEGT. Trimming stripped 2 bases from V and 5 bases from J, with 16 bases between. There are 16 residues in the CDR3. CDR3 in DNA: TGTGCCAGCAGTTACACCTTTCAACTCCGCGACAATGAGCAGTTCTTC. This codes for CASSYTFQLRDNEQFF.

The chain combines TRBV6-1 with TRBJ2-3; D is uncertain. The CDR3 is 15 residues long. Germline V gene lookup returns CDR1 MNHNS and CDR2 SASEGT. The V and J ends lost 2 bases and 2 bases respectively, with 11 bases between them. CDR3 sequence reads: CASSETTLNTDTQYF. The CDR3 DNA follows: TGTGCCAGCAGTGAAACGACACTTAACACAGATACGCAGTATTTT.

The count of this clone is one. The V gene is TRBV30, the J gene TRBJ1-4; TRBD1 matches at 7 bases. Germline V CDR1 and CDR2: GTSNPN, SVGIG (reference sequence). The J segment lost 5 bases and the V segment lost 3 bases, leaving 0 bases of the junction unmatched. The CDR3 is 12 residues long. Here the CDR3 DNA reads TGTGCCTGGAGGGACAGGAATGAAAAACTGTTTTTT. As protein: CAWRDRNEKLFF.

For the CDR3, the DNA is TGTGCCAGCAGTGAACTGGGACAGGGGGCATCCGAGCAGTACTTC. This translates into CASSELGQGASEQYF. The J gene is TRBJ2-7, the V gene TRBV6-1; TRBD1 aligns across 12 bases. V was pared by 2 bases and J by 6 bases, with 5 bases of the junction left unmatched. The CDR3 length is 15 residues. CDR1 MNHNS and CDR2 SASEGT come from the germline V gene.

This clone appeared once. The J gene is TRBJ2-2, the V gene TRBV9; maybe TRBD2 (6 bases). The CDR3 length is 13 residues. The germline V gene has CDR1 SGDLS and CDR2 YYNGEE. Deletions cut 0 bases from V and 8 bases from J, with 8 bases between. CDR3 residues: CASSVAGGGELFF. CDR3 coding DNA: TGTGCCAGCAGCGTAGCCGGGGGTGGGGAGCTGTTTTTT.

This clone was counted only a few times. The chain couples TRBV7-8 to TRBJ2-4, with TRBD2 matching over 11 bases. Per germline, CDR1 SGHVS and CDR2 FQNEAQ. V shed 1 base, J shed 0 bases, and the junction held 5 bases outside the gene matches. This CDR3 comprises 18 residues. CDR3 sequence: CASSLGRLAGLAKNIQYF. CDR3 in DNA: TGTGCCAGCAGCTTAGGCCGACTAGCGGGGTTAGCCAAAAACATTCAGTACTTC.

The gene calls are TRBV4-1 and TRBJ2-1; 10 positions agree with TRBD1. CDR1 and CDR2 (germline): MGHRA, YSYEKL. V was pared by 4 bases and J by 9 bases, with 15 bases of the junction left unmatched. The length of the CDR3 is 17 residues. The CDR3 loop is CASSPLWTGGYNFEQFF. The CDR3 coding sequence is TGCGCCAGCAGCCCTCTTTGGACAGGGGGGTATAACTTTGAGCAGTTCTTC.

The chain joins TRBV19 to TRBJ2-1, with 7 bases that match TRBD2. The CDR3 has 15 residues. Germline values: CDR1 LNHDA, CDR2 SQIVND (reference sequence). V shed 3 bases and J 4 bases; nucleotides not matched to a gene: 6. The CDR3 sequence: CASSMGGSGYNEQFF. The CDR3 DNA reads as TGTGCCAGTAGTATGGGCGGGAGCGGTTACAATGAGCAGTTCTTC. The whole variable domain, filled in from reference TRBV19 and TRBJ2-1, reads DGGITQSPKYLFRKEGQNVTLSCEQNLNHDAMYWYRQDPGQGLRLIYYSQIVNDFQKGDIAEGYSVSREKKESFPLTVTSAQKNPTAFYLCASSMGGSGYNEQFFGPGTRLTVL.

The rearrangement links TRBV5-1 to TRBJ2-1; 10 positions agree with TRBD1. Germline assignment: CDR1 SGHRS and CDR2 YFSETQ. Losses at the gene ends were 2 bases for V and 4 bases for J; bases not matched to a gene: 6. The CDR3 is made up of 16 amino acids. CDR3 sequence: CASSFNPGQGYNEQFF. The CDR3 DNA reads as TGCGCCAGCAGCTTTAATCCGGGACAGGGGTACAATGAGCAGTTCTTC.

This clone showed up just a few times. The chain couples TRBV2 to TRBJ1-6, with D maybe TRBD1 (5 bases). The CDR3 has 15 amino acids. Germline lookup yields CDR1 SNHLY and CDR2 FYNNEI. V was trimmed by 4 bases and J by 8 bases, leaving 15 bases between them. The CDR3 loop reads CASSVEFSGDSPLHF. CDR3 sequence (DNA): TGTGCCAGCAGTGTAGAATTTTCGGGGGATTCACCCCTCCACTTT.

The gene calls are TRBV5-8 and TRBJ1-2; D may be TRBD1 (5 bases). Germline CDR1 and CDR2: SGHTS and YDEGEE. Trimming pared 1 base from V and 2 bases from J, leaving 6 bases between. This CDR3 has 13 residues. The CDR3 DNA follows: TGTGCCAGCAGCTTGTCAGGGAACTATGGCTACACCTTC. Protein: CASSLSGNYGYTF.

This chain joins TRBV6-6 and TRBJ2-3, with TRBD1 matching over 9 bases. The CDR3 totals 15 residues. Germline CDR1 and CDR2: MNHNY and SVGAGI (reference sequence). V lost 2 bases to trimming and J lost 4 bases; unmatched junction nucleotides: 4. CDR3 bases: TGTGCCAGCAGTTACCCAAGACAGGGGGCAGATACGCAGTATTTT. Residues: CASSYPRQGADTQYF.

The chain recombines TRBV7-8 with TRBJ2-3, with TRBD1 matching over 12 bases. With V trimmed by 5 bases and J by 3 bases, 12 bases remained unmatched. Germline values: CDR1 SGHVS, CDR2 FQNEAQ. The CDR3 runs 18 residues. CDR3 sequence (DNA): TGTGCCAGCAGCATCCACCGGGACAGGGGGCGATGGACAGATACGCAGTATTTT. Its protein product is CASSIHRDRGRWTDTQYF.